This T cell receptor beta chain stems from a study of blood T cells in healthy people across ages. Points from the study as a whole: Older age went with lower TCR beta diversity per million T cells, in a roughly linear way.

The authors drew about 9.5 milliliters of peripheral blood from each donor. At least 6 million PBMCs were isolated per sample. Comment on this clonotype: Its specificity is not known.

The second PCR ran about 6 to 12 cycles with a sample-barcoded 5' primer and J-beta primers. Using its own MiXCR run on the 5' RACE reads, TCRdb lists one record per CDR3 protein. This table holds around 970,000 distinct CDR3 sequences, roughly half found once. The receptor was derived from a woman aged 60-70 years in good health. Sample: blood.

CDR3: CASSLAGASNEQYF. The CDR3 DNA sequence: TGCGCCAGCAGCTTGGCCGGGGCAAGTAACGAGCAGTACTTC. V and J are TRBV5-1 and TRBJ2-7; D is perhaps TRBD1 or TRBD2 (5 bases each). The CDR3 contains 14 residues. The ends were cut back, 0 bases at V and 5 bases at J, with 12 bases in the middle. Germline V CDR1 and CDR2: SGHRS, YFSETQ. Combining the CDR3 with reference TRBV5-1 and TRBJ2-7 gives the whole variable domain KAGVTQTPRYLIKTRGQQVTLSCSPISGHRSVSWYQQTPGQGLQFLFEYFSETQRNKGNFPGRFSGRQFSNSRSEMNVSTLELGDSALYLCASSLAGASNEQYFGPGTRLTVT.